These 3 T cell receptor beta chains came from one sample sequenced in a study of CD8+CD57+ T cells in acquired aplastic anemia. The TCR beta profiling, which covered VDJ combination and CDR3 sequence, was carried out using genomic DNA as the template. TCRdb reanalysed the reads using MiXCR and keeps one entry per CDR3 protein. The sample records roughly 150,000 distinct CDR3 sequences, approximately 43% being singletons. Material: sorted CD4+, CD8+, or CD8+CD57+ T cells (not recorded which) from PBMCs. The receptor source for this set is a human donor in good health.

The chain couples TRBV20-1 to TRBJ1-2; 10 bases are shared with TRBD1. Germline V CDR1 and CDR2: DFQATT, SNEGSKA (reference sequence). The CDR3 runs 14 residues. V was pared by 3 bases and J by 5 bases, with 6 bases of the junction left unmatched. The CDR3, as DNA: TGCAGTGCTAGGGAGACAGGGGGCCATTATGGCTACACCTTC. Its protein is CSARETGGHYGYTF.

V gene TRBV15 combines with J gene TRBJ1-2, with 9 bases aligning to TRBD1. The junction had 16 bases not matched to a gene; V was cut back by 3 bases and J by 8 bases. This CDR3 contains 17 residues. Per the germline V gene, CDR1 is LNHNV and CDR2 is YYDKDF (reference sequence). The DNA for the CDR3 is TGTGCCACCAGCAGCTTTCTCCCCGGGACAGGGTATCAAGGCTACACCTTC. Encoded protein: CATSSFLPGTGYQGYTF.

The J gene is TRBJ2-7, the V gene TRBV12-5, with 10 bases lining up with TRBD1. The J segment lost 2 bases and the V segment lost 1 base, leaving 2 bases of the junction unmatched. The CDR3 runs 15 residues. CDR1 LGHNT and CDR2 FRNRAP come from the germline V gene. CDR3 nucleotides: TGTGCTAGTGGTTTGGCGGGGACAGGGGCCTACGAGCAGTACTTC. Protein sequence: CASGLAGTGAYEQYF.